One sample yielded the 8 T cell receptor beta chains listed below, sequenced in a study of blood T cell repertoires in COVID-19. TCRdb's table, derived via immunoSEQ multiplex PCR, lists solely in-frame clones and lacks some. The profile shows around 160,000 clones, about 81% of them singletons. The specimen was peripheral blood. The receptor set was obtained from a human donor in a cohort sampled during active COVID-19.

The V call is TRBV28, the J call TRBJ1-1; weak D call: TRBD1 (6 bases). Between the trimmed V and J ends, which lost 6 bases and 0 bases, there was a span of 11 bases. The CDR3 has 14 residues. Germline V CDR1 and CDR2: MDHEN, SYDVKM. The CDR3 coding sequence is TGTGCCAGCAGATCAAGGGGGATGAACACTGAAGCTTTCTTT. Translation: CASRSRGMNTEAFF.

The V and J genes are TRBV7-8 and TRBJ1-3; no definite D call. Germline CDR1 SGHVS, CDR2 FQNEAQ. The CDR3 loop spans 16 amino acids. The V gene lost 3 bases and the J gene lost 0 bases, with 12 bases spanning the gap. The CDR3 bases are TGTGCCAGCAGCTTCGAGGGTTTTTACTCTGGAAACACCATATATTTT. It is translated as CASSFEGFYSGNTIYF.

The chain carries TRBV7-8 and TRBJ2-5, with 8 bases aligning to TRBD2. The CDR3 is 17 amino acids. V gave up 5 bases and J gave up 3 bases; unmatched junction bases: 14. Looked up from germline, CDR1 is SGHVS and CDR2 is FQNEAQ. The CDR3 region is CASSPRRGAGGKETQYF. CDR3 in DNA: TGTGCCAGCAGCCCGCGGAGGGGGGCGGGGGGAAAAGAGACCCAGTACTTC.

This chain links TRBV6-8 with TRBJ2-7; perhaps TRBD2 as D (6 bases). The CDR3 has 17 amino acids. The V gene lost 0 bases and the J gene lost 4 bases, with 19 bases spanning the gap. Germline V gene data show CDR1 as MNHGY and CDR2 as SAAAGT. The CDR3 reads CASSYSLREWAPYEQYF. The CDR3 nucleotides are TGTGCCAGCAGTTACTCTCTCCGGGAGTGGGCCCCATACGAGCAGTACTTC.

The gene calls are TRBV2 and TRBJ2-2, with 9 positions matching TRBD1. CDR1 SNHLY and CDR2 FYNNEI come from the germline V gene. The V and J ends lost 6 bases and 0 bases, in that order; junction bases with no gene match: 8. This CDR3 region has 17 residues. CDR3 nucleotides: TGTGCCAGCAGAGAAACCGGGACAGGGTCGAACACCGGGGAGCTGTTTTTT. Residues: CASRETGTGSNTGELFF.

CDR3 residues: CATSRVSSSTDTQYF. CDR3 bases: TGTGCCACCAGCAGAGTTAGCTCGAGCACAGATACGCAGTATTTT. The rearrangement links TRBV15 to TRBJ2-3; no clear D gene. The CDR3 has 15 amino acids. Germline V gene lookup returns CDR1 LNHNV and CDR2 YYDKDF (reference sequence). Deletions cut 1 base from V and 0 bases from J, with 8 bases between.

V gene TRBV9 combines with J gene TRBJ2-5, with a weak D call TRBD2 (5 bases). V was trimmed by 7 bases and J by 0 bases, leaving 22 bases between them. Germline values: CDR1 SGDLS, CDR2 YYNGEE. The CDR3 is 17 residues long. CDR3 coding DNA: TGTGCCAGCGCGCCCCCCGGTCGCGGGTCGTACCAAGAGACCCAGTACTTC. This translates into CASAPPGRGSYQETQYF.

The chain employs TRBV28 and TRBJ1-1, with D hard to call. V was shortened by 6 bases and J by 5 bases, with 10 bases between the two germline ends. The germline V gene encodes CDR1 MDHEN and CDR2 SYDVKM. CDR3 length: 12 residues. The CDR3 here is CASRSDTTEAFF. CDR3 bases: TGTGCCAGCAGGTCTGACACGACTGAAGCTTTCTTT.